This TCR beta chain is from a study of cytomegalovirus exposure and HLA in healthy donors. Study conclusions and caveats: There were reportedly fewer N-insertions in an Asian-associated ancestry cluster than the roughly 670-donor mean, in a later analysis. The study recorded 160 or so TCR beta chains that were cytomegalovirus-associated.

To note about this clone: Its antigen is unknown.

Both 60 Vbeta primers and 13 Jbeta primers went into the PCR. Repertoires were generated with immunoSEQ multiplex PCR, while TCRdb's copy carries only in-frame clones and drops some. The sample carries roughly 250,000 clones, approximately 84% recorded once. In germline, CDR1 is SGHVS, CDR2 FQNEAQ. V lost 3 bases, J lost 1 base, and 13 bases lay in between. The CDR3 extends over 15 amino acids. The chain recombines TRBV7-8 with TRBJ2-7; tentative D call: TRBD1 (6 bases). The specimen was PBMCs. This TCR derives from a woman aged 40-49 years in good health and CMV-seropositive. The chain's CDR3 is CASSFGQSGSYEQYF. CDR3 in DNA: TGTGCCAGCAGCTTCGGACAGAGCGGATCCTACGAGCAGTACTTC.